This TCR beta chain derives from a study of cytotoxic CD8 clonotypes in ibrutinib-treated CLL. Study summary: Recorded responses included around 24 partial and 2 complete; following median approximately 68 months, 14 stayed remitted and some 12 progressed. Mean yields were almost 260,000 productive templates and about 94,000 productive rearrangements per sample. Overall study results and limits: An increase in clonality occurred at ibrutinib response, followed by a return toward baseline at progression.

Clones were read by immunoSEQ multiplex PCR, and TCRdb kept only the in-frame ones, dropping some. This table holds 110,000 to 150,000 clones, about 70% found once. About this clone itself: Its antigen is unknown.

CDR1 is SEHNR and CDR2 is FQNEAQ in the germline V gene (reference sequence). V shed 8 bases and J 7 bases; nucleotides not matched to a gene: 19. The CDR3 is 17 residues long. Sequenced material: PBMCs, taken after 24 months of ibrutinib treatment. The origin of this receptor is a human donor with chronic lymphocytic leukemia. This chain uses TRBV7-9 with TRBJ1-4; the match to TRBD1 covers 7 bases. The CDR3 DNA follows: TGTGCCAGCGGGGTTGGTGACAAAAGGGGGCGCGGTGAAAAACTGTTTTTT. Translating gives CASGVGDKRGRGEKLFF.